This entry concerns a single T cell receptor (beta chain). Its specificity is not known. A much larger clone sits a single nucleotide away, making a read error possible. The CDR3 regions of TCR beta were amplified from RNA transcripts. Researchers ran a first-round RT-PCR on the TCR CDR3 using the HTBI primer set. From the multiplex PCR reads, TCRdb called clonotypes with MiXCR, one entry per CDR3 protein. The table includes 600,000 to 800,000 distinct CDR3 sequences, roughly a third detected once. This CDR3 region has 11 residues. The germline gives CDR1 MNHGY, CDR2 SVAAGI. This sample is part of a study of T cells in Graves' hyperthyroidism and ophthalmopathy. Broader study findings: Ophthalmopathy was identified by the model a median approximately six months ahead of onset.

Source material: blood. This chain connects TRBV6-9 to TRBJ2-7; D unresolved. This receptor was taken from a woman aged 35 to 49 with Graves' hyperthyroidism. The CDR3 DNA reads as TGTGCCAGCAGTATTTCCTACGGGCAGTACTTC. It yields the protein CASSISYGQYF.